A single sample gave rise to the 16 T cell receptor beta chains below, sequenced in a study of Graves' ophthalmopathy and Graves' hyperthyroidism. Amplification of the TCR beta CDR3 regions used RNA transcripts (as template). First-round RT-PCR with HTBI primers preceded a second-round multiplex PCR. TCRdb analysed the multiplex PCR reads with MiXCR anew, one entry per CDR3 protein. The sample holds 300,000 or so distinct CDR3 sequences, roughly a sixth seen once. Sequencing was performed on peripheral blood. These receptors originate from an adult man with Graves' ophthalmopathy.

The V call is TRBV6-2 or TRBV6-3, the J call TRBJ2-7; 7 bases match TRBD1. There are 14 residues in the CDR3. Germline lookup yields CDR1 MNHEY and CDR2 SVGEGT. V lost 5 bases, J lost 5 bases, and 9 bases stayed unmatched. CDR3 DNA: TGTGCCAGCAGTGACCCGACAGGGCTCCACGAGCAGTACTTC. Its protein is CASSDPTGLHEQYF.

The sample holds many counts of this clonotype. V and J are TRBV30 and TRBJ1-1; D may be TRBD1 (5 bases). In germline, CDR1 is GTSNPN, CDR2 SVGIG (reference sequence). The CDR3 spans 14 residues. V was clipped by 2 bases and J by 2 bases, with 12 bases between them. CDR3 in amino acids: CAWSPGRTNTEAFF. In DNA, the CDR3 is TGTGCCTGGAGTCCGGGACGGACTAACACTGAAGCTTTCTTT.

This clonotype was counted many times. This chain joins TRBV30 and TRBJ2-5; a possible D gene is TRBD1 (5 bases). The CDR3 has 13 residues. Trimming stripped 0 bases from V and 4 bases from J, with 9 bases between. Per the germline V gene, CDR1 is GTSNPN and CDR2 is SVGIG (reference sequence). CDR3 sequence: CAWSVGDLETQYF. CDR3 in DNA: TGTGCCTGGAGTGTAGGGGATCTAGAGACCCAGTACTTC.

The J gene is TRBJ1-2, the V gene TRBV12-3 or TRBV12-4; TRBD1 agrees at 7 bases. V trimming: 8 bases; J trimming: 11 bases; junction bases outside the gene matches: 20. The CDR3 is made up of 15 amino acids. The DNA of the CDR3 is TGTGCCAGCTCCTTAGGGGGGCAGGGGGGAAGTTTGTACACCTTC. It codes for CASSLGGQGGSLYTF.

This clonotype has a count of ten or more. The chain links TRBV7-9 to TRBJ2-5; 9 bases are a match to TRBD1. The V and J ends lost 5 bases and 7 bases, in that order; junction bases with no gene match: 8. Germline V gene sequence: CDR1 SEHNR, CDR2 FQNEAQ (reference sequence). The CDR3 consists of 14 residues. This CDR3 is CASSPDRGKGTQYF. In nucleotides, the CDR3 is TGTGCCAGCAGCCCCGACAGGGGGAAGGGGACCCAGTACTTC.

This clonotype was detected ten times or more. A read error may explain this, as a much larger clone is one base away. The rearrangement links TRBV6-5 to TRBJ2-7; D perhaps matches TRBD2 (6 bases). The CDR3 extends over 16 amino acids. CDR1 MNHEY and CDR2 SVGAGI come from the germline V gene. The CDR3 is CASRKTGTLLSYGQYF. The DNA for the CDR3 is TGTGCCAGCAGAAAAACCGGGACTTTGCTCTCCTACGGGCAGTACTTC.

This clonotype was observed at least ten times. This rearrangement joins TRBV12-3 or TRBV12-4 to TRBJ1-1; 7 nucleotides align to TRBD1. CDR3 length: 14 residues. V shed 10 bases and J 7 bases; nucleotides not matched to a gene: 15. CDR3 protein: CANRDRAAGYEAFF. Written as DNA, the CDR3 is TGTGCCAACAGAGACAGGGCCGCTGGCTATGAAGCTTTCTTT.

The chain combines TRBV3-1 with TRBJ1-1, with a tentative D call TRBD1 (6 bases). The CDR3 extends over 17 amino acids. V shed 3 bases and J shed 0 bases, with 17 bases lying between them. In germline, CDR1 is LGHDT, CDR2 YNNKEL (reference sequence). The CDR3 DNA follows: TGTGCCAGCAGCCAGAGGGGGGGGTCTGGAATGAACACTGAAGCTTTCTTT. Protein sequence: CASSQRGGSGMNTEAFF.

The chain has TRBV12-3 or TRBV12-4 and TRBJ2-7; 7 bases are a match to TRBD2. The V and J ends lost 5 bases and 5 bases, in that order; junction bases with no gene match: 9. The length of the CDR3 is 14 residues. CDR3 sequence (DNA): TGTGCCAGCAGTCCCATCGCGGGGGAGAACGAGCAGTACTTC. This gives the protein CASSPIAGENEQYF.

The chain combines TRBV12-3 or TRBV12-4 with TRBJ2-7; 7 bases are shared with TRBD2. The CDR3 sequence is 14 residues long. Trimming cost V 1 base and J 7 bases; bases outside gene matches: 7. CDR3 DNA: TGTGCCAGCAGTTTAGAGGCGGGAGTGAAAGAGCAGTACTTC. It encodes CASSLEAGVKEQYF.

This clonotype showed up many times. V is TRBV12-3 or TRBV12-4 and J is TRBJ2-7, with a possible D match to TRBD1 (6 bases). V was shortened by 2 bases and J by 12 bases, with 11 bases between the two germline ends. The CDR3 has 11 amino acids. CDR3 DNA: TGTGCCAGCAGTTTAAGCCGGGACATGTACTTC. It is translated as CASSLSRDMYF.

This clonotype showed up many times. The chain recombines TRBV5-6 with TRBJ2-7; unclear D gene. The CDR3 loop spans 14 amino acids. CDR1 and CDR2 from the germline V gene are SGHDT and YYEEEE. V gave up 3 bases and J gave up 3 bases, with 13 bases separating them. The CDR3 loop reads CASSSVNSDYEQYF. CDR3 DNA sequence: TGTGCCAGCAGCTCGGTAAACAGTGACTACGAGCAGTACTTC.

This clonotype was counted many times. V usage is TRBV20-1 and J usage is TRBJ2-5, with TRBD2 matching over 13 bases. The V gene end was trimmed by 1 base and the J gene end by 9 bases; junction bases not matched to a gene: 11. The CDR3 is made up of 16 amino acids. Per germline, CDR1 DFQATT and CDR2 SNEGSKA (reference sequence). In nucleotides, the CDR3 is TGCAGTGCTAGAGGGAGACTAGCGGGGGGCACCAAGGCCCAGTACTTC. Amino acids: CSARGRLAGGTKAQYF.

This clonotype was counted between two and nine times. A much larger clone differs from this one at a single base, so this may be a read error. The rearrangement uses TRBV9 and TRBJ1-1; perhaps TRBD1 as D (5 bases). Germline values: CDR1 SGDLS, CDR2 YYNGEE. V lost 0 bases, J lost 2 bases, and 11 bases lay in between. The CDR3 runs 15 residues. The CDR3 sequence: CASSVVSGCNTEAFF. The CDR3 nucleotides are TGTGCCAGCAGCGTAGTTTCAGGGTGCAACACTGAAGCTTTCTTT.

This clonotype was seen at least ten times. CDR3: CASSSPGQGGYGYTF. DNA of the CDR3: TGTGCCAGCAGTTCACCGGGACAGGGAGGCTATGGCTACACCTTC. The V gene is TRBV6-5, the J gene TRBJ1-2, with TRBD1 matching over 9 bases. V shed 4 bases and J 4 bases; nucleotides not matched to a gene: 7. CDR3 length: 15 amino acids. CDR1 and CDR2 (germline): MNHEY, SVGAGI.

This clonotype was seen ten or more times. The rearrangement links TRBV10-2 to TRBJ2-7; the D is unclear. This CDR3 region has 11 residues. Trimming removed 2 bases at V and 5 bases at J, with 4 bases between. Germline values: CDR1 WSHSY, CDR2 SAAADI. CDR3 loop: CASSEADEQYF. For the CDR3, the DNA is TGCGCCAGCAGTGAGGCGGACGAGCAGTACTTC.